These 27 T cell receptor beta chains share one sample of origin, sequenced in a study of beta chain features in type 1 diabetes. Expressed TCRB transcripts were sequenced after all isolated RNA was converted to cDNA. Sequencing was performed with immunoSEQ multiplex PCR; in TCRdb, only in-frame clones are kept and a portion is missing. The sample shows a few hundred thousand clones, roughly 14% of them seen only once. Sequencing input: naive CD4+ T cells from blood. These receptors were collected from a man between 25 and 39 years old in good health.

V usage is TRBV15 and J usage is TRBJ1-5; perhaps TRBD1 as D (6 bases). Germline-derived CDR1 and CDR2 are LNHNV and YYDKDF (reference sequence). The CDR3 runs to 14 residues. Trimming removed 2 bases from V and 5 bases from J, with 10 bases in between. CDR3 DNA sequence: TGTGCCACCAGCAGACAGGGGAGGGATCAGCCCCAGCATTTT. Translating it yields CATSRQGRDQPQHF.

The chain links TRBV11-2 to TRBJ2-7, with D hard to call. Germline CDR1 is SGHAT and CDR2 is FQNNGV. The CDR3 has 15 amino acids. V was shortened by 3 bases and J by 3 bases, with 15 bases between the two germline ends. The CDR3 sequence: CASSLLFTSDYEQYF. The CDR3, as DNA: TGTGCCAGCAGCTTGCTATTTACTTCTGACTACGAGCAGTACTTC.

This clone was found a few times. The chain joins TRBV5-4 to TRBJ2-6; D gene uncertain. CDR1 and CDR2 (germline): SGHNT, YYREEE (reference sequence). The V and J ends lost 4 bases and 2 bases respectively, with 4 bases between them. This CDR3 spans 13 amino acids. The CDR3 coding sequence is TGTGCCAGCAGCCTTCCTGGGGCCAACGTCCTGACTTTC. It codes for CASSLPGANVLTF.

This clone was seen only a few times. In DNA, the CDR3 is TGTGCCAGCCGTCGGTCAGGCAGCTACGAGCAGTACTTC. Protein sequence: CASRRSGSYEQYF. V usage is TRBV6-5 and J usage is TRBJ2-7; no clear D gene. Trimming cost V 8 bases and J 3 bases, with 14 bases left between them. Germline lookup yields CDR1 MNHEY and CDR2 SVGAGI. The CDR3 is 13 amino acids.

This clone has only a few counts. This chain joins TRBV11-2 and TRBJ2-1; 7 bases fit TRBD2. This CDR3 has 13 residues. Germline V CDR1 and CDR2: SGHAT, FQNNGV. V lost 6 bases and J lost 4; bases outside the gene matches: 3. CDR3 amino acids: CASRQAGYNEQFF. CDR3 bases: TGTGCCAGCAGACAAGCGGGGTACAATGAGCAGTTCTTC.

As to this clone: Other nucleotide sequences in the sample specify the same CDR3. The chain combines TRBV5-1 with TRBJ2-7; perhaps TRBD1 as D (5 bases). The CDR3 is 13 amino acids. Germline V CDR1 and CDR2: SGHRS, YFSETQ. Deletions cut 0 bases from V and 2 bases from J, with 6 bases between. CDR3 sequence reads: CASSLEGPYEQYF. The CDR3 bases are TGCGCCAGCAGCTTGGAGGGGCCCTACGAGCAGTACTTC.

The chain recombines TRBV6-6 with TRBJ2-5; 8 nucleotides line up with TRBD1. The CDR3 is 14 residues long. CDR1 MNHNY and CDR2 SVGAGI come from the germline V gene (reference sequence). The trim removed 7 bases at V and 2 bases at J, leaving 6 bases unmatched. The CDR3 region is CASNRDRIQETQYF. The CDR3 nucleotides are TGTGCCAGCAACCGGGACAGGATACAAGAGACCCAGTACTTC.

This clone was detected only a few times. The rearrangement links TRBV5-1 to TRBJ2-7, with 8 bases that match TRBD1. Germline assignment: CDR1 SGHRS and CDR2 YFSETQ. Trimming took 1 base from V and 1 from J; bases not matched to a gene: 10. The CDR3 runs to 17 residues. CDR3 nucleotides: TGCGCCAGCAGCTTGAGACCCGGGACAGGTGTTTCCTACGAGCAGTACTTC. It codes for CASSLRPGTGVSYEQYF.

The chain links TRBV19 to TRBJ2-3; 8 bases align to TRBD2. The CDR3 covers 14 residues. With 11 bases clipped from V and 4 bases from J, the junction kept 11 bases outside the gene matches. CDR1 is LNHDA, CDR2 SQIVND, per germline (reference sequence). Written as DNA, the CDR3 is TGTGCCTCCATTCCCGGCGGGAGGTCAGATACGCAGTATTTT. It yields the protein CASIPGGRSDTQYF.

Only a few counts were recorded for this clone. The chain carries TRBV6-6 and TRBJ2-4; D possibly corresponds to TRBD1 (6 bases). V lost 8 bases, J lost 4 bases, and 9 bases lay in between. Germline CDR1 is MNHNY and CDR2 is SVGAGI (reference sequence). The CDR3 is 12 residues long. CDR3 sequence (DNA): TGTGCCAGCCGGACAGAGAAAAACATTCAGTACTTC. This codes for CASRTEKNIQYF.

The genes are TRBV30 and TRBJ1-4, with D uncertain. Germline V gives CDR1 GTSNPN, CDR2 SVGIG (reference sequence). Deletions cut 4 bases from V and 4 bases from J, with 10 bases between. This CDR3 has 13 amino acids. CDR3 protein: CAWTQSINEKLFF. CDR3 bases: TGTGCCTGGACTCAAAGCATTAATGAAAAACTGTTTTTT.

J is TRBJ1-5 and V is TRBV5-6; D call uncertain. CDR1 and CDR2 (germline): SGHDT, YYEEEE. The CDR3 is 14 residues long. Deletions cut 1 base from V and 2 bases from J, with 7 bases between. The CDR3 coding sequence is TGTGCCAGCAGCTTGCGGAGGGGCAATCAGCCCCAGCATTTT. It yields the protein CASSLRRGNQPQHF.

This clone came up many times. The rearrangement joins TRBV5-4 to TRBJ2-3; D unresolved. V was cut by 2 bases and J by 2 bases, with 0 bases left in between. Looked up from germline, CDR1 is SGHNT and CDR2 is YYREEE (reference sequence). CDR3 length equals 11 residues. The CDR3: CASSFTDTQYF. The CDR3 region has the DNA TGTGCCAGCAGCTTCACAGATACGCAGTATTTT.

This clone was counted between two and nine times. The chain joins TRBV18 to TRBJ2-3, with TRBD2 matching 10 bases. The trim removed 6 bases at V and 6 bases at J, leaving 9 bases unmatched. Germline CDR1 KGHSH, CDR2 LQKENI. There are 15 residues in the CDR3. The CDR3 loop reads CASSPLAGVRDTQYF. CDR3 DNA: TGTGCCAGCTCCCCGCTAGCGGGAGTGCGTGATACGCAGTATTTT.

V usage is TRBV7-7 and J usage is TRBJ2-7; D remains unclear. The germline V gene has CDR1 SSHAT and CDR2 FNYEAQ (reference sequence). CDR3 length: 17 amino acids. V lost 1 base, J lost 3 bases, and 19 bases lay in between. The CDR3 DNA follows: TGTGCCAGCAGCTTAGAGTATTTGTCAGATCTTTGCTACGAGCAGTACTTC. Its translation is CASSLEYLSDLCYEQYF.

There are many counts of this clone. This rearrangement joins TRBV30 to TRBJ2-1, with 13 bases lining up with TRBD2. The V segment lost 0 bases and the J segment 16 bases; nucleotides outside the gene matches: 6. Germline V CDR1 and CDR2: GTSNPN, SVGIG (reference sequence). CDR3 length: 13 residues. Here the CDR3 reads CAWSVLAGGTHFF. The CDR3 DNA reads TGTGCCTGGAGTGTACTAGCGGGAGGGACCCATTTCTTC.

This clone was seen more than once but under ten times. The chain uses TRBV5-1 and TRBJ2-1, with 8 bases matching TRBD1. The V gene end was trimmed by 6 bases and the J gene end by 1 base; junction bases not matched to a gene: 6. The germline V gene encodes CDR1 SGHRS and CDR2 YFSETQ. This CDR3 is built from 15 residues. For the CDR3, the DNA is TGCGCCAGCAAACCGGGACAGGTATCCTACAATGAGCAGTTCTTC. This codes for CASKPGQVSYNEQFF.

This clone was seen a handful of times. This sequence joins TRBV6-6 and TRBJ2-1, with D uncertain. This CDR3 is 16 amino acids long. V lost 0 bases and J lost 2, with 11 bases in between. Germline V gene data show CDR1 as MNHNY and CDR2 as SVGAGI (reference sequence). CDR3 nucleotide sequence: TGTGCCAGCAGTTACTCCACCGCATGGGCCTACAATGAGCAGTTCTTC. Translating it yields CASSYSTAWAYNEQFF.

The chain uses TRBV19 and TRBJ2-7; D may match TRBD1 or TRBD2 (5 bases each). Looked up from germline, CDR1 is LNHDA and CDR2 is SQIVND (reference sequence). The ends were cut back, 2 bases at V and 0 bases at J, with 11 bases in the middle. The CDR3 is made up of 15 amino acids. The CDR3 DNA is TGTGCCAGTAGTATACGGGCAGGGAGCTCCTACGAGCAGTACTTC. It codes for CASSIRAGSSYEQYF.

This clone occurred a few times. J is TRBJ2-1 and V is TRBV7-9; D gene ambiguous. The germline CDR1 and CDR2 sequences are SEHNR and FQNEAQ (reference sequence). The length of the CDR3 is 11 residues. Trimming took 4 bases from V and 10 from J, leaving 8 bases between them. The CDR3 DNA reads TGTGCCAGCAGCTCGGCGGAGGAGCAGTTCTTC. Protein product: CASSSAEEQFF. Together with reference TRBV7-9 and TRBJ2-1, the CDR3 gives the full variable domain: DTGVSQNPRHKITKRGQNVTFRCDPISEHNRLYWYRQTLGQGPEFLTYFQNEAQLEKSRLLSDRFSAERPKGSFSTLEIQRTEQGDSAMYLCASSSAEEQFFGPGTRLTVL.

The gene calls are TRBV18 and TRBJ2-3; tentatively, D is TRBD2 (5 bases). V was cut by 3 bases and J by 2 bases, with 9 bases left in between. Germline CDR1 and CDR2: KGHSH and LQKENI. The CDR3 runs to 14 residues. The CDR3 DNA is TGTGCCAGCTCACCTGAGCGGACCACAGATACGCAGTATTTT. Protein product: CASSPERTTDTQYF.

This clone was picked up a small number of times. The rearrangement uses TRBV10-3 and TRBJ2-5; a weak D match, TRBD1 (6 bases). The germline gives CDR1 ENHRY, CDR2 SYGVKD. CDR3 size: 15 residues. V was trimmed by 2 bases and J by 7 bases, leaving 17 bases between them. The CDR3 sequence: CAISEPLQGLGTQYF. CDR3 nucleotides: TGTGCCATCAGTGAGCCGCTCCAGGGGCTCGGGACCCAGTACTTC.

This chain connects TRBV7-2 to TRBJ1-4, with D unclear. The V gene lost 4 bases and the J gene lost 12 bases, with 15 bases spanning the gap. The CDR3 loop spans 13 amino acids. The germline CDR1 and CDR2 sequences are SGHTA and FQGNSA. CDR3 sequence (DNA): TGTGCCAGCAGCTCAGGAGGGAGGTCGGAACTGTTTTTT. It codes for CASSSGGRSELFF.

V is TRBV7-2 and J is TRBJ2-7, with D unclear. Trimming stripped 5 bases from V and 4 bases from J, with 12 bases between. Germline CDR1 SGHTA, CDR2 FQGNSA. The CDR3 consists of 13 residues. As DNA, the CDR3 is TGTGCCAGCAGCCCAGTGGTGGGTTACGAGCAGTACTTC. This encodes CASSPVVGYEQYF.

CDR3 coding DNA: TGTGCCAGCAGCTCCGGGACTTCCCTAAGCGGGGAGCTGTTTTTT. This encodes CASSSGTSLSGELFF. The chain joins TRBV7-8 to TRBJ2-2, with TRBD2 as a possible D gene (6 bases). The V end was cut by 4 bases, the J end by 7 bases, with 16 bases between. This CDR3 has 15 amino acids. Germline V lookup: CDR1 SGHVS, CDR2 FQNEAQ.

This chain joins TRBV20-1 and TRBJ2-1, with a weak D call TRBD2 (6 bases). Germline CDR1 DFQATT, CDR2 SNEGSKA (reference sequence). Trimming stripped 4 bases from V and 10 bases from J, with 11 bases between. The CDR3 covers 11 residues. The DNA of the CDR3 is TGCAGTGCTACAAGGACTAAAGAGCAGTTCTTC. The encoded protein is CSATRTKEQFF.

V usage is TRBV14 and J usage is TRBJ2-3; 9 nucleotides align to TRBD2. The CDR3 is made up of 16 amino acids. V gave up 1 base and J gave up 6 bases; unmatched junction bases: 8. Germline-derived CDR1 and CDR2 are SGHDN and FVKESK. In DNA form, the CDR3 reads TGTGCCAGCAGCCAAGGCCGGCTAGCGGGATTCGATACGCAGTATTTT. This gives the protein CASSQGRLAGFDTQYF.